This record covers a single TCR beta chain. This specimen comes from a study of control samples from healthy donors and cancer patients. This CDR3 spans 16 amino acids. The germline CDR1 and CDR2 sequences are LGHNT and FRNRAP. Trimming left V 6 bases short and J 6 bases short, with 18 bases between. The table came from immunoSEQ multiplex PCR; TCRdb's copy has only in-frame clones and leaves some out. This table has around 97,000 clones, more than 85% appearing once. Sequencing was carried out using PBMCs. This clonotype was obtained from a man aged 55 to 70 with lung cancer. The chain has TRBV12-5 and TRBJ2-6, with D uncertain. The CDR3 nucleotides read TGTGCTAGTGGGTGGTACCAGCCGGGTGAGGCCAACGTCCTGACTTTC. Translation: CASGWYQPGEANVLTF.